This TCR beta chain was found in a study of blood T cell repertoires in COVID-19 (dated by TCRdb to about 2020). With respect to the entire study: Samples from collaborators originated in the United States, Italy and Spain and spanned both the acute and convalescent phases of COVID-19. The prospective study material was composed of cDNA or gDNA derived from T cells, B-cell-depleted T cells, or PBMCs. Deeply sampled blood TCRbeta repertoires from subjects exposed to, actively infected with, or recovered from COVID-19 were included in the dataset. The repertoires were released in a freely available public database meant as a resource for research on the immune response to SARS-CoV-2. Samples came from the ongoing ImmuneRACE study (first 160 participants) plus 1,254 subjects from 6 global collaborators. The sample metadata nearly always contained a de-identified subject ID, COVID-19 status, age in years and sex. Where HLA class I and class II types were available, the types were taken from metadata supplied by the sample provider, not from assay-based typing.

The research as a whole found: The quantity of clinical and demographic metadata differed by source and by participant and was supplied without curation.

The immunoSEQ Assay, a bias-controlled multiplex PCR, was used to amplify TCRbeta CDR3 regions from genomic DNA. In the authors' own workflow: Within the assay, amplification of reference gene primers was used to estimate how many nucleated cells each sample contained. Sequence reads were collapsed and filtered to measure the absolute abundance of every unique TCRbeta CDR3 rearrangement. Productive Simpson clonality was computed per sample as the square root of Simpson's diversity index over productive rearrangements. In TCRdb, the immuneACCESS table is reduced to in-frame sequences with V and J assigned. These tables do not hold every clone; where another copy was compared, an unresolved V gene accounts for under half, and the others remain unexplained. V and J calls and clone size are those listed in that table; D and trimming were worked out from the DNA. The sample table contains 190,000 or so clones; only one count was recorded for approximately 87% of them. 5.5% to 8% of the sample goes to the ten largest clones.

Samples from volunteer blood donors who had recovered from COVID-19 were contributed by a second Seattle source. Collaborating institutions collected whole blood in K2EDTA tubes following their own protocols. For TCRbeta analysis, collaborators shipped samples in one of three forms: frozen whole blood, isolated PBMCs, or DNA extracted from either of those sample types. Trimming takes 5 bases off V and 7 bases off J; junction bases not matched to a gene: 7. CDR3 length: 14 amino acids, cysteine to phenylalanine. Of all the DNA, just the CDR3 is kept, 42 bases in frame from base 1. According to the germline V gene (reference sequence), CDR1 reads SEHNR and CDR2 reads FQNEAQ. Concerning this clone: Its antigen is still unknown. No much larger clone exists at a distance of one base, and base qualities are not known.

This clonotype was sampled from a man aged 55 to 70 who had recovered from COVID-19. Sequences were obtained from peripheral blood. Recombination connected TRBV7-9 to TRBJ1-4; 7 central bases correspond to TRBD1. The nucleotides are TGTGCCAGCAGCCTACAGGGGAGCCTTGAAAAACTGTTTTTT. It codes for CASSLQGSLEKLFF.